This T cell receptor beta chain originates from a study of beta chain features in type 1 diabetes listed by TCRdb under 2018. With respect to the entire study: Patients and healthy donors did not differ in mean age, gender distribution, total cell number or subset yield. A total of about 110,000,000 sorted cells were examined across all samples, and a strong correlation was observed between cell number per subset and RNA yield. The study compared TCRB repertoires of sorted circulating CD4+ T cell subsets between recently diagnosed type 1 diabetes patients and matched healthy donors. Whereas all 30 or so donors provided naive and central memory subsets, regulatory and stem cell-like memory subsets were isolated from just 8 patients and about eight healthy donors.

On the study overall, not on this receptor specifically: Naive, central memory and regulatory TCRB repertoires appeared to be more similar among patients than among healthy donors. In all four CD4+ subsets, TCRB CDR3 length was moderately but significantly shorter in type 1 diabetes patients. At VDJ recombination sites, type 1 diabetes patients had fewer insertions and more deleted nucleotides, which implies abnormalities in thymic rearrangement. Because cDNA rather than genomic DNA was sequenced, highly expressing activated cells could have been over-represented, although no difference in activation and CD3 levels was found between groups. PCR might favor shorter templates, but patient and control samples were amplified and corrected together, so any skew would affect both groups equally. Because small numbers of individuals were included in the HLA sub-analyses, any influence of HLA type on TCRB rearrangement was left unresolved.

As regards this clone: The antigen this receptor binds is unknown. The junction does not match germline at one end; this may be a read error.

All of the isolated RNA was reverse transcribed with the High Capacity cDNA Reverse Transcription Kit, so expressed TCRB transcripts were sequenced. Deep immunoSEQ sequencing was performed on naive, central memory and regulatory T cell samples, with an average of about 3.6 million total reads per sample. Sorted cells were lysed in RLT buffer, and RNA was extracted using DNase-treated RNeasy Micro or Mini kits according to cell number. To prevent cross-contamination, each cell subset was processed individually, whereas patient and healthy donor samples were processed jointly. The immunoSEQ multiplex PCR was used to amplify TCRB sequences from cDNA, yielding 87-bp fragments that span the CDR3 region. Sequencing of the amplicons was performed on the Illumina HiSeq platform. The source study handled its data this way. Synthetic template baselines were used to correct PCR bias computationally, reads within Hamming distance 2 were collapsed together, and singletons that could not be merged were discarded. Reads were aligned against IMGT so that V, D and J genes, CDR3 length and insertions or deletions at six rearrangement sites could be assigned. Within each subset, clonotype counts were normalized to the number of sorted cells before true diversity and Gini coefficients were calculated with the tcR R package. The overlap coefficient, calculated on TCRB nucleotide sequences, was used to measure repertoire sharing. Out-of-frame TCRB sequences from naive cells were analyzed to stand in for the pre-selection repertoire. TCRdb limited this immuneACCESS table to in-frame rearrangements with V and J called. A share of clones is missing; checked studies link under half to unresolved V genes, and the rest is unexplained. V, J and clone size are those of that table, while D and trimming were read from the DNA. Here the sample has around 450,000 clones; about an eighth occur a single time. The biggest ten clones account for 0.04% to 0.05% of the sample.

From each donor, a single peripheral blood sample of around 120 mL on average was drawn into heparinised tubes. A BD FACSAria II and a panel including CD45RO, CCR7, CD25, CD127, CD95 and CD27 were used to sort naive, central memory, regulatory and stem cell-like memory CD4+ T cells. All sorted populations exceeded 95% purity. PBMCs were isolated right away by Lymphoprep density gradient centrifugation and were stained directly, without culture. So that batch effects would be minimized, each experiment stained and sorted samples in pairs, pairing one healthy donor with one patient. The source material was naive CD4+ T cells from blood. The cell subset or site tag for this specimen amounts to: true naive CD4+ T cells. The receptor was isolated from a woman aged 18-30 years in good health.

The CDR3 protein: CASSHLDRGNAEAFF. Read as DNA, the sequence is TGTGCCAGCAGCCACTTGGACAGGGGGAACGCTGAAGCTTTCTTT. The receptor chain draws on TRBV4-2 and TRBJ1-1, with 10 bases matching TRBD1. Sequences LGHNA (CDR1) and YNFKEQ (CDR2) are obtained from the germline V gene. Taken from cysteine to phenylalanine, the CDR3 has 15 residues. Left in the record is the CDR3 DNA by itself, 45 bases read in frame from the first base.